These 3 T cell receptor beta chains came from one sample sequenced in a study of T cells after yellow fever vaccination. TCRdb ran MiXCR on the 5' RACE reads and lists one entry per CDR3 protein. The repertoire includes about 220,000 distinct CDR3 sequences, 3.2% of them detected once, and roughly 3.2% sits in the top ten. Sequences were derived from CD4+ T cells sorted from PBMCs, sampled 10 days after the yellow fever booster vaccination. Source of these receptors: a young man who received the YFV17D yellow fever vaccine.

The chain couples TRBV7-2 to TRBJ2-3; perhaps TRBD2 as D (6 bases). This CDR3 contains 15 residues. The V gene's germline CDR1 is SGHTA and CDR2 FQGNSA. Between the trimmed V and J ends, which lost 5 bases and 0 bases, there was a span of 12 bases. The CDR3 sequence: CASSGGTASTDTQYF. CDR3 in DNA: TGTGCCAGCAGCGGGGGGACGGCTAGCACAGATACGCAGTATTTT.

The chain has TRBV2 and TRBJ1-4, with no clear D. CDR1 SNHLY and CDR2 FYNNEI come from the germline V gene. The CDR3 covers 15 residues. V was shortened by 5 bases and J by 3 bases, with 13 bases between the two germline ends. The CDR3 DNA reads TGTGCCAGCAGTTACACAGCCTACCCTAATGAAAAACTGTTTTTT. Residues: CASSYTAYPNEKLFF.

This clonotype was observed a few times. The chain is built from TRBV11-2 and TRBJ2-3; the match to TRBD1 covers 7 bases. CDR1 and CDR2 (germline): SGHAT, FQNNGV. The CDR3 is 16 residues long. With 5 bases clipped from V and 0 bases from J, the junction kept 8 bases outside the gene matches. The CDR3 sequence is CASSPIGGSSTDTQYF. The CDR3 DNA reads as TGTGCCAGCAGCCCAATAGGGGGCTCTAGCACAGATACGCAGTATTTT.